This TCR beta chain originates from a study of shared clonotypes between healthy human individuals. Assay: immunoSEQ multiplex PCR; the TCRdb copy retains only in-frame clones and omits some. The top ten clones hold around 0.14% of a sample with roughly 2.5 million clones, around nine tenths of them seen once. Study-wide findings and caveats: Among donors, clonotype sharing was expected to be affected by sequencing depth. Rarefaction showed sorted-subset sequencing was incomplete despite large depth.

Between the trimmed V and J ends, which lost 8 bases and 5 bases, there was a span of 12 bases. CDR3 length: 12 residues. Germline-derived CDR1 and CDR2 are WSHSY and SAAADI. Concerning this clone itself: Its specificity is not known.

Source material: naive CD4+ T cells sorted from blood. The subset is: CD45RA+ positively selected. The rearrangement joins TRBV10-2 to TRBJ2-5; D possibly matches TRBD1 or TRBD2 (6 bases each). The TCR comes from a man younger than 35 in good health. CDR3 nucleotides: TGCGCCAGCGGAGTAGGGGGGGAGACCCAGTACTTC. Amino acid sequence: CASGVGGETQYF.